The T cell receptor beta chain under discussion was sequenced for a study of cytomegalovirus exposure and HLA in healthy donors. Use of 60 Vbeta and 13 Jbeta primers characterized the PCR. Clones were read by immunoSEQ multiplex PCR, and TCRdb kept only the in-frame ones, dropping some. The sample holds roughly 98,000 clones, 70% to 80% seen once. Findings and caveats of the study: Earlier analysis found most TCR beta V segments productive about 90% or about 30% of the time.

About this clone itself: Antigen unknown.

The TCR comes from a female donor in good health and CMV-seronegative. Input material: PBMCs.

CDR3 region: CAFPRTTGIPSGANVLTF. CDR3 nucleotide sequence: TGTGCCTTCCCGCGGACCACAGGGATCCCCTCTGGGGCCAACGTCCTGACTTTC. V is TRBV30 and J is TRBJ2-6; a weak D match, TRBD1 (6 bases). The ends were cut back, 7 bases at V and 0 bases at J, with 22 bases in the middle. The germline gives CDR1 GTSNPN, CDR2 SVGIG (reference sequence). This CDR3 has 18 amino acids. Looking up the rest from reference TRBV30 and TRBJ2-6 gives the full variable domain: SQTIHQWPATLVQPVGSPLSLECTVEGTSNPNLYWYRQAAGRGLQLLFYSVGIGQISSEVPQNLSASRPQDRQFILSSKKLLLSDSGFYLCAFPRTTGIPSGANVLTFGAGSRLTVL.